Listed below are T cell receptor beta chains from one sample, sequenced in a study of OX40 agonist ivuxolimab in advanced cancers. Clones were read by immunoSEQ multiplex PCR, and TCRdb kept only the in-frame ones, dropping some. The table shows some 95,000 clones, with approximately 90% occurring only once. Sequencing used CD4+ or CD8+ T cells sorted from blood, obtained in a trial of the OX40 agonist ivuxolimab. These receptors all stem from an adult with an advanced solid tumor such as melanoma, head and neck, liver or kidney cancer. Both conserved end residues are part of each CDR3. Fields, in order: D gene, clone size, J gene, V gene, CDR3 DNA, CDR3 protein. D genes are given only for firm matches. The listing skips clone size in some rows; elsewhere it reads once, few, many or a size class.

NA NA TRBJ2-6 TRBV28 TGTGCCAGCAGTTCCCAGGGTTCTGGGGCCAACGTCCTGACTTTC CASSSQGSGANVLTF
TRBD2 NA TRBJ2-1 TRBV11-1 TGTGCCAGCAGCCGGGGCGGGAGGTCGGCCAATGAGCAGTTCTTC CASSRGGRSANEQFF
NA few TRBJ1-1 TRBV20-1 TGCAGTGCCCCCAGGGAGACTGAAGCTTTCTTT CSAPRETEAFF
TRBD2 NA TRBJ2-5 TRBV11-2 TGTGCCAGCAGCTTAGGGGCAGGTGCGGGAGGCGTTGGAGAGACCCAGTACTTC CASSLGAGAGGVGETQYF
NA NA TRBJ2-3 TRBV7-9 TGTGCCAGCAGCCCGACTGGGGTGGGGAGAAACACAGATACGCAGTATTTT CASSPTGVGRNTDTQYF
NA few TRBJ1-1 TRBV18 TGTGCCAGCTCACGCGCAGGGTTCACTGAAGCTTTCTTT CASSRAGFTEAFF
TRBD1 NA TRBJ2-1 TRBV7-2 TGTGCCAGCAGCGCTGACAGGGGCTATTACAATGAGCAGTTCTTC CASSADRGYYNEQFF
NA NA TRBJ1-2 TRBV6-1 TGTGCCAGCAGTAGCCCCTCCTATGGCTACACCTTC CASSSPSYGYTF
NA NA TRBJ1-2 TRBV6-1 TGTGCCAGCAGTACCACCACGGGGGGGATTCGTGGCTACACCTTC CASSTTTGGIRGYTF
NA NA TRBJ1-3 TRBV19 TGTGCCAGTCGACCCACTCACTCTGGAAACACCATATATTTT CASRPTHSGNTIYF
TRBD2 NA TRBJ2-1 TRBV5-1 TGCGCCAGCAGCTTGAGGGTAGCGGGCCTTTTCAATGAGCAGTTCTTC CASSLRVAGLFNEQFF
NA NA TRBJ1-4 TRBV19 TGTGCCAGTAGCCTGGGCTGGGGACCTAATGAAAAACTGTTTTTT CASSLGWGPNEKLFF
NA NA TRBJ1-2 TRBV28 TGTGCCAGCAGTTTCCCGGGCAGACCCTATGGCTACACCTTC CASSFPGRPYGYTF
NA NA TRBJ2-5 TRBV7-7 TGTGCCAGCAGCTTAGGCGGAGGCACCTCGGGAGAGACCCAGTACTTC CASSLGGGTSGETQYF
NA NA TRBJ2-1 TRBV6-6 TGTGCCAGCAGACCGGGACTGGCTATAGATGAGCAGTTCTTC CASRPGLAIDEQFF
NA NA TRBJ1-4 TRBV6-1 TGTGCCAGCAGTCAGGAGCTTAATGAAAAACTGTTTTTT CASSQELNEKLFF
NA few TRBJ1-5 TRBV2 TGTGCCAGCAGTGGGACAGCTGATCAGCCCCAGCATTTT CASSGTADQPQHF
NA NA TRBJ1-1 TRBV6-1 TGTGCCAGCACCGGGGGCACCCTGAACACTGAAGCTTTCTTT CASTGGTLNTEAFF
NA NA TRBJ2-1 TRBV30 TGTGCCTGGAGCGGGGTCCCCAGTGTGAGTGAGCAGTTCTTC CAWSGVPSVSEQFF
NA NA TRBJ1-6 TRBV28 TGTGCCAGCTTAGGGGGGGGTAGCTCCTATAATTCACCCCTCCACTTT CASLGGGSSYNSPLHF
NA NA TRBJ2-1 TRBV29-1 TGCAGCGTGTGCCCTCAGGAGGGCCGCGGAGGGTACAATGAGCAGTTCTTC CSVCPQEGRGGYNEQFF
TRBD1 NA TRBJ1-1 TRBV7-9 TGTGCCAGCAGTTTCCGACAGGGAAACACTGAAGCTTTCTTT CASSFRQGNTEAFF
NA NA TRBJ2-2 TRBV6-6 TGTGCCAGCAGGGAGTTCGACACCGGGGAGCTGTTTTTT CASREFDTGELFF
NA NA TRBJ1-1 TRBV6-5 TGTGCCAGCAGTTCCCCGCGAGATAGTCTTCCTGAAGCTTTCTTT CASSSPRDSLPEAFF
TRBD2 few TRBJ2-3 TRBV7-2 TGTGCCAGTCAGGGGAGCGGGAGAACAGATACGCAGTATTTT CASQGSGRTDTQYF
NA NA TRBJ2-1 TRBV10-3 TGTGCCATCAGGGATGCTGCGAGCTCCTACAATGAGCAGTTCTTC CAIRDAASSYNEQFF
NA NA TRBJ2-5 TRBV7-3 TGTGCCAGCAGCTTACAGGGACAAGAGACCCAGTACTTC CASSLQGQETQYF
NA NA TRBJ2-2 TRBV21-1 TGTGCCAGCAGCATAATCCGCCGGGACAGGGCAACACGGAACACCGGGGAGCTGTTTTTT CASSIIRRDRATRNTGELFF
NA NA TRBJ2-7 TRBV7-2 TGTGCCAGCAGCTCCCGGAGCACCTCCCCCTACGAGCAGTACTTC CASSSRSTSPYEQYF
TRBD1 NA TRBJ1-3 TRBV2 TGTGCCACCAGGGGGGTCCGCTCTGGAAACACCATATATTTT CATRGVRSGNTIYF
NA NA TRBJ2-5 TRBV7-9 TGTGCCAGCAGCTTAGAGAAGGGACACCCGGGGGAGACCCAGTACTTC CASSLEKGHPGETQYF
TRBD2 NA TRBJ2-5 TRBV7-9 TGTGCCAGCAGCTCGTGGACTAGCGGGAGGCGCCAAGAGACCCAGTACTTC CASSSWTSGRRQETQYF
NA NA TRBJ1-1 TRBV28 TGTGCCAGCAGTTCGGCGGGAATGGCTGAAGCTTTCTTT CASSSAGMAEAFF
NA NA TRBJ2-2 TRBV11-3 TGTGCCAGCAGCCCAGGGGGGCGCACCGGGGAGCTGTTTTTT CASSPGGRTGELFF
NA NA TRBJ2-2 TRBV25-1 TGTGCCAGCAGTGCCTACTCAGGCGGGGAGCTGTTTTTT CASSAYSGGELFF
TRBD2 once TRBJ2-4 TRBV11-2 TGTGCCAGCAGCGTTAGCGGGCCCAAAGGCATTCAGTACTTC CASSVSGPKGIQYF
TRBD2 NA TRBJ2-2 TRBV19 TGTGCCAGTAGTATAGATGCGGTAGCGGGAGGTAGAACCGGGGAGCTGTTTTTT CASSIDAVAGGRTGELFF
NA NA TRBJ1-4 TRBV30 TGTGCCTGGAGTGTCGGACAAGATGAAAAACTGTTTTTT CAWSVGQDEKLFF
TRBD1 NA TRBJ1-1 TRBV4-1 TGCGCCAGCAGCCAAGACCAAGTCCGGGACAGGGGATTTGGCACTGAAGCTTTCTTT CASSQDQVRDRGFGTEAFF
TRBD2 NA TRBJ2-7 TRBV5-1 TGCGCCAGCAGCCCCGGGCCCACTAGCGGCTCCTACGAGCAGTACTTC CASSPGPTSGSYEQYF
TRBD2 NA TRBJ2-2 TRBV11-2 TGTGCCAGCAGCTTAGTAGCGGGAGCCGGGGAGCTGTTTTTT CASSLVAGAGELFF
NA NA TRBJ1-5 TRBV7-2 TGTGCCAGCAGCCCGCAGGAAAATCAGCCCCAGCATTTT CASSPQENQPQHF
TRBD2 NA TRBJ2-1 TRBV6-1 TGTGCCAGCCTCGGGACTAGCGGGAGAAATGAGCAGTTCTTC CASLGTSGRNEQFF
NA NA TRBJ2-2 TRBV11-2 TGTGCCAGCAGCTCCGACATGGGAACCGGGGAGCTGTTTTTT CASSSDMGTGELFF
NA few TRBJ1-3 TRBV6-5 TGTGCCAGCAGTTACGGCTGGCAGAGTAACACCATATATTTT CASSYGWQSNTIYF
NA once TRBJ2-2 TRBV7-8 TGTGCCAGCAGGGGGTTCAGGGAGCTGTTTTTT CASRGFRELFF
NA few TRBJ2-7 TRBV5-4 TGTGCCAGCAGTCTGACCTCAAGCTACGAGCAGTACTTC CASSLTSSYEQYF